The 24 T cell receptor beta chains reported below all come from one sample, sequenced in a study of low-dose radiotherapy and immunotherapy resistance in tumors. Time point here: before trial treatment. Priming of first-strand cDNA relied on TRAV- and TRBV-specific primers (covering alpha and beta chains). TCR amplification used 20 PCR cycles, a constant-region primer and a V-primer adapter. TCRdb fed the reads into MiXCR, producing one record per CDR3 protein. The table records over 55,000 distinct CDR3 sequences, approximately 31% of them present only once. The sample in question was PBMCs, obtained before treatment. All receptors come from a female donor with ovarian cancer.

The chain links TRBV11-2 to TRBJ2-1, with D unresolved. Germline V gene lookup returns CDR1 SGHAT and CDR2 FQNNGV. This CDR3 region has 15 residues. Trimming pared 1 base from V and 0 bases from J, leaving 7 bases between. The CDR3 is CASSLGGNSYNEQFF. The CDR3 coding sequence is TGTGCCAGCAGCTTAGGTGGGAACTCCTACAATGAGCAGTTCTTC.

This chain links TRBV28 with TRBJ2-7; D ambiguous. CDR1 and CDR2 from the germline V gene are MDHEN and SYDVKM. CDR3 length equals 14 residues. With 6 bases removed from V and 2 bases from J, the gap between germline ends came to 14 bases. The CDR3 here is CASSRQDPPYEQYF. The DNA of the CDR3 is TGTGCCAGCAGCCGGCAAGACCCCCCCTACGAGCAGTACTTC.

This clonotype was found many times. This chain joins TRBV19 and TRBJ1-4, with D unclear. Trimming pared 7 bases from V and 7 bases from J, leaving 13 bases between. Germline V gene sequence: CDR1 LNHDA, CDR2 SQIVND (reference sequence). This CDR3 contains 13 residues. The CDR3 is CASTPTEGEKLFF. The CDR3, as DNA: TGTGCCAGTACCCCCACCGAGGGTGAAAAACTGTTTTTT. Supplemented by reference TRBV19 and TRBJ1-4, the full variable domain reads DGGITQSPKYLFRKEGQNVTLSCEQNLNHDAMYWYRQDPGQGLRLIYYSQIVNDFQKGDIAEGYSVSREKKESFPLTVTSAQKNPTAFYLCASTPTEGEKLFFGSGTQLSVL.

The sample holds many counts of this clonotype. The CDR3 reads CASSPDVDTQYF. The DNA of the CDR3 is TGTGCCAGCAGCCCCGACGTAGATACGCAGTATTTT. The V and J genes are TRBV7-2 and TRBJ2-3; D gene ambiguous. V was pared by 5 bases and J by 5 bases, with 8 bases between. Germline-derived CDR1 and CDR2 are SGHTA and FQGNSA. The CDR3 loop spans 12 amino acids.

This chain joins TRBV28 and TRBJ1-5, with D possibly being TRBD1 (5 bases). The CDR3 contains 14 residues. Germline values: CDR1 MDHEN, CDR2 SYDVKM. V was shortened by 3 bases and J by 9 bases, with 15 bases between the two germline ends. The CDR3 DNA sequence: TGTGCCAGCAGTTTTATGGGGCCCGCGGGGCCCCAGCATTTT. Translation gives CASSFMGPAGPQHF.

The rearrangement joins TRBV3-1 to TRBJ1-6; D may be TRBD1 (5 bases). Germline CDR1 and CDR2: LGHDT and YNNKEL (reference sequence). The CDR3 contains 16 residues. Between the trimmed V and J ends, which lost 4 bases and 0 bases, there was a span of 10 bases. For the CDR3, the DNA is TGTGCCAGCAGCCCCCGACAGAGCTCCTATAATTCACCCCTCCACTTT. Its protein product is CASSPRQSSYNSPLHF.

This clonotype was observed many times. The V call is TRBV5-1, the J call TRBJ2-7; TRBD2 agrees at 7 bases. Germline lookup yields CDR1 SGHRS and CDR2 YFSETQ. V lost 1 base and J lost 2; bases outside the gene matches: 3. This CDR3 is built from 14 residues. This chain's CDR3 is CASSLQGGPYEQYF. In DNA form, the CDR3 reads TGCGCCAGCAGCTTGCAGGGAGGGCCCTACGAGCAGTACTTC.

This clonotype was observed many times. CDR3 in amino acids: CARGRLKDTQYF. The CDR3 bases are TGTGCCAGGGGCCGACTAAAAGATACGCAGTATTTT. The chain couples TRBV2 to TRBJ2-3; TRBD2 might be the D (5 bases). Germline V lookup: CDR1 SNHLY, CDR2 FYNNEI. The V end lost 9 bases, the J end lost 5 bases, and 12 bases lay between the germline ends. The CDR3 consists of 12 residues.

This clonotype occurred many times. The rearrangement links TRBV10-1 to TRBJ2-2; D gene uncertain. The CDR3 contains 13 residues. V lost 2 bases to trimming and J lost 5 bases, with 6 bases between them. Germline-derived CDR1 and CDR2 are WNHNN and SYGVQD (reference sequence). The CDR3 DNA reads TGCGCCAGCAGTGAGCGAGTAACCGGGGAGCTGTTTTTT. Its translation: CASSERVTGELFF.

This clonotype was observed many times. The chain employs TRBV11-1 and TRBJ2-7; unclear D gene. Per germline, CDR1 SGHAT and CDR2 FQDESV (reference sequence). CDR3 length equals 15 residues. Trimming left V 7 bases short and J 0 bases short, with 16 bases between. The CDR3 region is CASTQRFTRSYEQYF. The CDR3 nucleotides are TGTGCCAGCACGCAGCGATTTACCCGCTCCTACGAGCAGTACTTC.

The chain uses TRBV7-3 and TRBJ2-2; D is perhaps TRBD1 (6 bases). The germline V gene encodes CDR1 SGHTA and CDR2 FQGTGA. V was shortened by 5 bases and J by 3 bases, with 13 bases between the two germline ends. The CDR3 sequence is 15 residues long. This CDR3 is CASSHWDTYTGELFF. DNA of the CDR3: TGTGCCAGCAGCCATTGGGACACCTACACCGGGGAGCTGTTTTTT.

This clonotype occurred many times. The chain couples TRBV7-4 to TRBJ1-6; D is possibly TRBD1 (5 bases). The V end was cut by 7 bases, the J end by 8 bases, with 15 bases between. The CDR3 spans 14 residues. CDR1 SGHVT and CDR2 SQSDAQ come from the germline V gene. Here the CDR3 reads CASTAGVWDSPLHF. As DNA, the CDR3 is TGTGCCAGCACCGCGGGGGTCTGGGATTCACCCCTCCACTTT.

This clonotype was observed at least ten times. The J gene is TRBJ1-5, the V gene TRBV30; 8 bases are a match to TRBD1. V shed 3 bases, J shed 4 bases, and the junction held 5 bases outside the gene matches. Germline V gives CDR1 GTSNPN, CDR2 SVGIG (reference sequence). The CDR3 has 14 amino acids. The CDR3 region is CAWRDRQGNQPQHF. The CDR3, as DNA: TGTGCCTGGAGGGATAGACAGGGGAATCAGCCCCAGCATTTT.

Comment on this clonotype: An end of the junction does not agree with germline; a read error may underlie this. This sequence joins TRBV6-2 or TRBV6-3 and TRBJ2-2; D gene uncertain. This CDR3 is 13 amino acids long. Per germline, CDR1 MNHEY and CDR2 SVGEGT. DNA of the CDR3: TGTGCCAGCAGCTACTACTTAACCGGGGAGCTGTTTTTT. Translated, it gives CASSYYLTGELFF.

This clonotype was seen repeatedly, ten times or more. The rearrangement joins TRBV10-3 to TRBJ1-2; 7 nucleotides align to TRBD1. Trimming at V came to 7 bases and at J to 4 bases, leaving 6 bases not matched to a gene. CDR1 and CDR2 (germline): ENHRY, SYGVKD. This CDR3 has 13 amino acids. CDR3 sequence (DNA): TGTGCCATCACCGAGCAGGGGGTCTATGGCTACACCTTC. It yields the protein CAITEQGVYGYTF.

There are many counts of this clonotype. The chain combines TRBV5-4 with TRBJ2-7, with D unresolved. Germline CDR1 and CDR2: SGHNT and YYREEE (reference sequence). Trimming took off 4 bases at V and 0 bases at J, with 11 bases between the two ends. The CDR3 is 14 amino acids. CDR3 sequence (DNA): TGTGCCAGCAGCCCAGACCCGAGCTCCTACGAGCAGTACTTC. Protein product: CASSPDPSSYEQYF.

The rearrangement joins TRBV21-1 to TRBJ2-7; the table's TRBD2 call for D was not verified on the DNA. TRBV21-1 is a pseudogene locus. The CDR3 spans 13 residues. CDR3 DNA: TGTGCCAGCAGCACCAGACTAGCGTGTGAGCAGTACTTC. Translation: CASSTRLACEQYF.

There are many counts of this clonotype. The J gene is TRBJ2-2, the V gene TRBV28, with D unresolved. This CDR3 is built from 15 residues. Germline values: CDR1 MDHEN, CDR2 SYDVKM. Between the trimmed V and J ends, which lost 2 bases and 4 bases, there was a span of 11 bases. CDR3 loop: CASSLKSFLTGELFF. The CDR3 DNA reads as TGTGCCAGCAGTTTAAAGTCCTTTCTCACCGGGGAGCTGTTTTTT.

This chain joins TRBV3-1 and TRBJ2-3; 11 bases match TRBD2. The ends lost 4 bases at V and 4 bases at J; junction bases unmatched: 7. Germline CDR1 and CDR2: LGHDT and YNNKEL (reference sequence). The CDR3 spans 16 residues. In DNA form, the CDR3 reads TGTGCCAGCAGCCCCTTGTTAGCGGGGGGGGCAGATACGCAGTATTTT. It translates to CASSPLLAGGADTQYF.

This clonotype was detected many times. The CDR3: CASSQDGGSSYNEQFF. In DNA, the CDR3 is TGTGCCAGCAGCCAAGACGGCGGGAGCTCCTACAATGAGCAGTTCTTC. This chain joins TRBV14 and TRBJ2-1; the match to TRBD2 covers 7 bases. Germline loops: CDR1 SGHDN, CDR2 FVKESK. The CDR3 is 16 amino acids. Trimming removed 0 bases from V and 0 bases from J; junction bases left unmatched: 2.

The table lists this clonotype with a few counts. The chain couples TRBV5-4 to TRBJ2-1; D is undetermined. Looked up from germline, CDR1 is SGHNT and CDR2 is YYREEE (reference sequence). Trimming removed 5 bases from V and 0 bases from J, with 6 bases in between. This CDR3 has 13 amino acids. DNA of the CDR3: TGTGCCAGCAGGGCTATCTCCTACAATGAGCAGTTCTTC. The encoded protein is CASRAISYNEQFF.

J is TRBJ2-5 and V is TRBV7-9; D uncertain. CDR1 and CDR2 from the germline V gene are SEHNR and FQNEAQ (reference sequence). The length of the CDR3 is 13 residues. Trimming shortened V by 1 base and J by 4 bases, and 7 bases separated the two germline ends. The CDR3 sequence: CASSLELGETQYF. Here the CDR3 DNA reads TGTGCCAGCAGCTTAGAATTGGGAGAGACCCAGTACTTC.

In its sample, this clonotype was seen many times. J is TRBJ1-2 and V is TRBV7-8; 9 bases are shared with TRBD1. The CDR3 has 14 amino acids. CDR1 and CDR2 (germline): SGHVS, FQNEAQ. V lost 1 base to trimming and J lost 6 bases; unmatched junction nucleotides: 3. The CDR3 region is CASSLDRGRDGYTF. CDR3 DNA sequence: TGTGCCAGCAGCTTAGACAGGGGGCGTGATGGCTACACCTTC. The full variable domain, completed using reference TRBV7-8 and TRBJ1-2, is GAGVSQSPRYKVAKRGQDVALRCDPISGHVSLFWYQQALGQGPEFLTYFQNEAQLDKSGLPSDRFFAERPEGSVSTLKIQRTQQEDSAVYLCASSLDRGRDGYTFGSGTRLTVV.

This clonotype was seen many times. The chain links TRBV6-1 to TRBJ2-2; D may correspond to TRBD1 or TRBD2 (5 bases each). From germline, CDR1 is MNHNS and CDR2 SASEGT. Trimming shortened V by 4 bases and J by 8 bases, and 14 bases separated the two germline ends. The CDR3 has 14 amino acids. The CDR3 region has the DNA TGTGCCAGCAGTGGGGTAGCGAGGGGAGGGGAGCTGTTTTTT. Its translation: CASSGVARGGELFF.